One sample yielded the 24 T cell receptor beta chains listed below, sequenced in a study of blood T cell repertoires in COVID-19. The method was immunoSEQ multiplex PCR; TCRdb's version includes in-frame clones alone and lacks a portion of them. This table has 250,000 to 400,000 clones, about 92% appearing once. Sequenced: PBMCs or T cells enriched from blood (not recorded which). The source of these receptors is a man aged 55 to 70 who had recovered from COVID-19.

This rearrangement joins TRBV3-1 (or the pseudogene TRBV3-2) to TRBJ1-5; no clear D. V shed 4 bases and J shed 6 bases, with 10 bases lying between them. The CDR3 runs to 13 residues. CDR1 LGHDT and CDR2 YNNKEL come from the germline V gene (reference sequence). This chain's CDR3 is CASSPTSGQPQHF. DNA of the CDR3: TGTGCCAGCAGCCCCACCTCAGGTCAGCCCCAGCATTTT.

The rearrangement joins TRBV7-8 to TRBJ2-7; maybe TRBD2 (6 bases). CDR3 length equals 14 residues. V was trimmed by 5 bases and J by 7 bases, leaving 18 bases between them. CDR1 and CDR2 (germline): SGHVS, FQNEAQ. This CDR3 reads CASSLSVQGGEQYF. In nucleotides, the CDR3 is TGTGCCAGCAGCCTTAGCGTCCAGGGAGGAGAGCAGTACTTC.

This rearrangement joins TRBV6-1 to TRBJ2-7; no clear D gene. V was trimmed by 3 bases and J by 2 bases, leaving 2 bases between them. CDR1 is MNHNS, CDR2 SASEGT, per germline. The CDR3 runs to 11 residues. The CDR3 is CASSDTYEQYF. The CDR3 DNA reads TGTGCCAGCAGTGACACCTACGAGCAGTACTTC.

This rearrangement joins TRBV5-1 to TRBJ2-3; 12 nucleotides match TRBD2. Germline CDR1 and CDR2: SGHRS and YFSETQ. After removal of 5 bases from V and 7 bases from J, the junction contained 8 bases not matched to a gene. The CDR3 covers 15 residues. The DNA of the CDR3 is TGCGCCAGCAGACGGACTAGCGGGACCCCCTATACGCAGTATTTT. This translates into CASRRTSGTPYTQYF.

This chain uses TRBV30 with TRBJ1-2; possibly TRBD1 for D (5 bases). The CDR3 has 13 amino acids. V lost 1 base, J lost 7 bases, and 13 bases lay in between. Looked up from germline, CDR1 is GTSNPN and CDR2 is SVGIG (reference sequence). The CDR3 region is CAWSGGWRGGYTF. The CDR3 bases are TGTGCCTGGAGTGGGGGCTGGCGAGGTGGCTACACCTTC.

The V gene is TRBV7-9, the J gene TRBJ2-7; TRBD2 agrees at 14 bases. The trim removed 6 bases at V and 7 bases at J, leaving 8 bases unmatched. The CDR3 has 15 residues. The germline V gene encodes CDR1 SEHNR and CDR2 FQNEAQ (reference sequence). CDR3: CASSGTSGSYYEQYF. CDR3 in DNA: TGTGCCAGCAGTGGGACTAGCGGGAGTTATTATGAGCAGTACTTC.

The chain couples TRBV28 to TRBJ1-2; TRBD1 aligns across 12 bases. The CDR3 extends over 14 amino acids. V lost 8 bases to trimming and J lost 4 bases; unmatched junction nucleotides: 5. CDR1 and CDR2 (germline): MDHEN, SYDVKM. The CDR3 nucleotides read TGTGCCAGCTGGGACAGGGGGCTGAGCTATGGCTACACCTTC. This codes for CASWDRGLSYGYTF.

Comment on this clone: The junction departs from germline at one end; a sequencing error may be responsible. The chain employs TRBV4-3 and TRBJ1-2; D gene unclear. CDR3 length: 16 amino acids. The germline gives CDR1 LGHNA, CDR2 YSLEER. The CDR3 loop is CASSQECCAGRGAYSF. The CDR3 region has the DNA TGCGCCAGCAGCCAAGAATGCTGTGCGGGAAGAGGAGCCTACTCCTTC.

The chain links TRBV19 to TRBJ2-7; TRBD2 matches 14 bases. V lost 0 bases, J lost 4 bases, and 5 bases stayed unmatched. Germline CDR1 and CDR2: LNHDA and SQIVND (reference sequence). This CDR3 region has 17 residues. The CDR3 sequence is CASSIEGTSGSRYEQYF. Written as DNA, the CDR3 is TGTGCCAGTAGTATAGAGGGGACTAGCGGGAGTAGGTACGAGCAGTACTTC.

This chain links TRBV9 with TRBJ2-2; 9 bases line up with TRBD1. The CDR3 consists of 16 residues. Germline V CDR1 and CDR2: SGDLS, YYNGEE. Trimming cost V 0 bases and J 1 base; bases outside gene matches: 1. The CDR3 sequence: CASSVGDRVNTGELFF. The CDR3, as DNA: TGTGCCAGCAGCGTAGGGGACAGGGTGAACACCGGGGAGCTGTTTTTT.

The chain employs TRBV7-6 and TRBJ2-7, with 9 nucleotides matching TRBD2. Losses at the gene ends were 3 bases for V and 7 bases for J; bases not matched to a gene: 7. CDR3 length: 14 amino acids. The V gene's germline CDR1 is SGHVS and CDR2 FNYEAQ. CDR3 nucleotides: TGTGCCAGCAGCTTGCGAGCGGGAGGAGGGGAGCAGTACTTC. It codes for CASSLRAGGGEQYF.

The V and J genes are TRBV7-9 and TRBJ1-4; 8 bases map to TRBD1. Per germline, CDR1 SEHNR and CDR2 FQNEAQ (reference sequence). V lost 8 bases to trimming and J lost 8 bases; unmatched junction nucleotides: 10. The CDR3 contains 14 residues. The CDR3 loop reads CASSVGQGVEKLFF. The CDR3 nucleotides are TGTGCCAGCTCAGTCGGACAGGGCGTCGAAAAACTGTTTTTT.

The chain joins TRBV9 to TRBJ1-1, with TRBD1 matching over 10 bases. Germline loops: CDR1 SGDLS, CDR2 YYNGEE. The CDR3 has 16 amino acids. Trimming took 4 bases from V and 1 from J; bases not matched to a gene: 7. The DNA of the CDR3 is TGTGCCAGCAGCCCCCGACAGGGGGCGTCGAACACTGAAGCTTTCTTT. Protein: CASSPRQGASNTEAFF. The entire variable domain, with the rest obtained from reference TRBV9 and TRBJ1-1, is as follows: DSGVTQTPKHLITATGQRVTLRCSPRSGDLSVYWYQQSLDQGLQFLIQYYNGEERAKGNILERFSAQQFPDLHSELNLSSLELGDSALYFCASSPRQGASNTEAFFGQGTRLTVV.

The J gene is TRBJ1-2, the V gene TRBV12-3 or TRBV12-4, with TRBD1 as a possible D gene (5 bases). The V end lost 6 bases, the J end lost 5 bases, and 13 bases lay between the germline ends. The CDR3 loop spans 13 amino acids. CDR3 coding DNA: TGTGCCAGCAGGCCCGGAGGGGTGTATGGCTACACCTTC. This translates into CASRPGGVYGYTF.

Of note for this clone: Without the conserved terminal phenylalanine or tryptophan, this CDR3 likely stems from a read error. The DNA is left out, because the CDR3 cannot be placed on it with certainty; the CDR3 is given as TCRdb lists it. The genes are TRBV12-3 or TRBV12-4 and TRBJ1-1; the table gives TRBD1 as D, unverified against the DNA. 11 amino acids form the CDR3, both terminal residues included. CDR3 region: CASSSNKGAEM.

The chain couples TRBV7-2 to TRBJ1-1; 7 nucleotides agree with TRBD1. This CDR3 has 16 amino acids. J was trimmed by 5 bases and V by 2 bases; bases with no gene match: 11. Germline CDR1 SGHTA, CDR2 FQGNSA. The CDR3 bases are TGTGCCAGCAGCTTAATGGGAACAGGGGCTGGGACTGAAGCTTTCTTT. Translation: CASSLMGTGAGTEAFF.

The rearrangement uses TRBV18 and TRBJ1-5; 7 nucleotides agree with TRBD1. Losses at the gene ends were 4 bases for V and 3 bases for J; bases not matched to a gene: 6. The CDR3 runs 15 residues. CDR1 is KGHSH and CDR2 is LQKENI in the germline V gene. CDR3 loop: CASSRTTGLNQPQHF. DNA of the CDR3: TGTGCCAGCTCACGAACGACAGGGCTCAATCAGCCCCAGCATTTT.

J is TRBJ2-7 and V is TRBV5-4, with a tentative D call TRBD1 (6 bases). Germline V gives CDR1 SGHNT, CDR2 YYREEE (reference sequence). Trimming took off 5 bases at V and 0 bases at J, with 9 bases between the two ends. The CDR3 is 13 residues long. CDR3 DNA: TGTGCCAGCAGAGAGGACAGCTCCTACGAGCAGTACTTC. Translation gives CASREDSSYEQYF.

This clone was seen only a few times. DNA for the CDR3: TGTGCCAGCAGCGTAGCGCGCGGGGGGAGCACAGATACGCAGTATTTT. It codes for CASSVARGGSTDTQYF. The genes are TRBV9 and TRBJ2-3, with TRBD2 matching 8 bases. The trim removed 0 bases at V and 0 bases at J, leaving 3 bases unmatched. This CDR3 is 16 amino acids long. The germline V gene encodes CDR1 SGDLS and CDR2 YYNGEE.

The chain combines TRBV5-4 with TRBJ2-3; D is undetermined. CDR1 SGHNT and CDR2 YYREEE come from the germline V gene (reference sequence). The CDR3 extends over 15 amino acids. The germline V and J ends were trimmed by 0 bases and 1 base, with 9 bases remaining between them. CDR3 nucleotide sequence: TGTGCCAGCAGCTTGGTTGGCCAGGGCACAGATACGCAGTATTTT. Its translation: CASSLVGQGTDTQYF. The variable domain in full, completed from reference TRBV5-4 and TRBJ2-3, reads ETGVTQSPTHLIKTRGQQVTLRCSSQSGHNTVSWYQQALGQGPQFIFQYYREEENGRGNFPPRFSGLQFPNYSSELNVNALELDDSALYLCASSLVGQGTDTQYFGPGTRLTVL.

The chain is built from TRBV5-6 and TRBJ1-4; D may be TRBD1 (6 bases). Germline loops: CDR1 SGHDT, CDR2 YYEEEE. The CDR3 is made up of 16 amino acids. Trimming pared 1 base from V and 0 bases from J, leaving 10 bases between. The CDR3 spells CASSLTGLATNEKLFF. For the CDR3, the DNA is TGTGCCAGCAGCTTGACAGGGCTTGCAACTAATGAAAAACTGTTTTTT.

This CDR3 is CASSPQQNEKLFF. CDR3 in DNA: TGTGCCAGCTCACCACAGCAAAATGAAAAACTGTTTTTT. The chain combines TRBV18 with TRBJ1-4, with unresolved D. Trimming took off 1 base at V and 5 bases at J, with 5 bases between the two ends. Germline CDR1 and CDR2: KGHSH and LQKENI. The CDR3 contains 13 residues.

CDR3 region: CASSPTGGGDTGELFF. CDR3 nucleotides: TGTGCCAGCAGCCCCACGGGAGGAGGAGACACCGGGGAGCTGTTTTTT. V and J are TRBV6-2 or TRBV6-3 and TRBJ2-2; 7 nucleotides align to TRBD2. The length of the CDR3 is 16 residues. Germline assignment: CDR1 MNHEY and CDR2 SVGEGT. V lost 6 bases to trimming and J lost 3 bases; unmatched junction nucleotides: 10.

V usage is TRBV10-2 and J usage is TRBJ2-7, with D tentatively TRBD2 (6 bases). From germline, CDR1 is WSHSY and CDR2 SAAADI. The CDR3 extends over 14 amino acids. V was trimmed by 9 bases and J by 2 bases, leaving 17 bases between them. CDR3 region: CASRQPGLTYEQYF. CDR3 DNA: TGCGCCAGTCGGCAGCCGGGACTTACCTACGAGCAGTACTTC.